The T cell receptor (beta chain) described here comes from a study of shared clonotypes between healthy human individuals. For the study at large: Aged between 18 and 49, the donors were two women and three men. Findings of the study overall: In contrast to clonotypes shared by all four donors, non-shared clonotypes had lower generation probabilities.

CD45RO-negative, CCR7-positively selected cells formed the naive CD8 fraction, excluding terminally differentiated effector memory CD45RA+ cells. On this clone: Its specificity is unknown.

TCRdb's table, derived via immunoSEQ multiplex PCR, lists solely in-frame clones and lacks some. The table lists hundreds of thousands of clones, about 90% of them singletons. This CDR3 spans 15 amino acids. The germline gives CDR1 SEHNR, CDR2 FQNEAQ (reference sequence). Trimming removed 8 bases from V and 8 bases from J; junction bases left unmatched: 12. The sample consisted of naive CD8+ T cells sorted from blood. The chain combines TRBV7-9 with TRBJ2-3; 11 positions agree with TRBD2. The sequence came from a man aged 30 to 45 in good health. The CDR3 DNA reads as TGTGCCAGCTTACTAGCGGGAGACCTCGGGAGTACGCAGTATTTT. This sequence encodes CASLLAGDLGSTQYF.